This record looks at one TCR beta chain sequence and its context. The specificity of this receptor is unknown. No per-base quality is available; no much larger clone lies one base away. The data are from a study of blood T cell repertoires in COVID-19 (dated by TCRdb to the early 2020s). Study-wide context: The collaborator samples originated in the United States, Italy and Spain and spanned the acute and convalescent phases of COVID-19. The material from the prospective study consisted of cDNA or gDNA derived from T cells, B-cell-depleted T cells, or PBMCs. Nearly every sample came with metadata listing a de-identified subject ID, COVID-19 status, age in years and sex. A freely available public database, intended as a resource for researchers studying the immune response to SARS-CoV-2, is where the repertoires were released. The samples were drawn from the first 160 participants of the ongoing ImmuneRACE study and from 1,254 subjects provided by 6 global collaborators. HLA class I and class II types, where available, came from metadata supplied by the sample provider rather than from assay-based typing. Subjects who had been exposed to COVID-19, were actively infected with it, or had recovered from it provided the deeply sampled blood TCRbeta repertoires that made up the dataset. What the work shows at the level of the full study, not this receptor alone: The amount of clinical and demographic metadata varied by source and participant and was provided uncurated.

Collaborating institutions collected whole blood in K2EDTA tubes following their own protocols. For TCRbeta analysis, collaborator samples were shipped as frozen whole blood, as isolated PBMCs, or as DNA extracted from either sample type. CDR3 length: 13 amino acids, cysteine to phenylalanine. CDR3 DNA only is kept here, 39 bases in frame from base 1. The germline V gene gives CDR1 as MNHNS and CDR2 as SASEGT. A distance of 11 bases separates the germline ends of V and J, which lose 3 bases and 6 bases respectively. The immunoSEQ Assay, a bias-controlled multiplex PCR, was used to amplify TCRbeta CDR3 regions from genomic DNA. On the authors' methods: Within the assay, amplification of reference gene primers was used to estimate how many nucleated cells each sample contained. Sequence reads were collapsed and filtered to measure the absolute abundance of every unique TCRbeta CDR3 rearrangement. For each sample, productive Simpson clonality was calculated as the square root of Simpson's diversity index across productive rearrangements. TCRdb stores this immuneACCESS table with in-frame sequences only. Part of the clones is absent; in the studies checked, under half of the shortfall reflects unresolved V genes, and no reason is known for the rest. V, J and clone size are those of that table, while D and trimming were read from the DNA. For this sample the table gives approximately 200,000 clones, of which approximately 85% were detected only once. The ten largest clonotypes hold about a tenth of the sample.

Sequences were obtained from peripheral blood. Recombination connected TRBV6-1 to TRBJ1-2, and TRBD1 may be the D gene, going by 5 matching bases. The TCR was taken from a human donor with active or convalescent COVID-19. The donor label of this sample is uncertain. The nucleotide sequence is TGTGCCAGCAGTGAGGCAGGGCGAAATGGCTACACCTTC. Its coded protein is CASSEAGRNGYTF.